Given below is one T cell receptor beta chain in context. This sample was taken from a study of shared clonotypes between healthy human individuals. Without sorting, samples used tens of millions of PBMCs for genomic DNA. Deep level was the assay's run setting. The unsorted PBMC replicate PCRs were performed with about 300 ng DNA, roughly 30,000 T cell genomes. PBMC DNA, left unsorted, was sequenced on ten immunoSEQ deep assay plates. Method: immunoSEQ multiplex PCR; TCRdb's copy keeps in-frame clones and lacks some. Here the sample spans about 490,000 clones, around 79% being singletons. Per the germline V gene, CDR1 is ENHRY and CDR2 is SYGVKD. The CDR3 extends over 16 amino acids. Trimming at V came to 4 bases and at J to 4 bases, leaving 11 bases not matched to a gene.

The rearrangement uses TRBV10-3 and TRBJ2-7; 9 bases are a match to TRBD1. The source material was PBMCs. The receptor was isolated from a woman aged 40 to 55 in good health. Some clones in this sample may be carry-over from other donors' samples. The CDR3 protein is CAISGSGGQGIYEQYF. In DNA, the CDR3 is TGTGCCATCAGTGGGTCAGGAGGACAGGGGATTTACGAGCAGTACTTC.